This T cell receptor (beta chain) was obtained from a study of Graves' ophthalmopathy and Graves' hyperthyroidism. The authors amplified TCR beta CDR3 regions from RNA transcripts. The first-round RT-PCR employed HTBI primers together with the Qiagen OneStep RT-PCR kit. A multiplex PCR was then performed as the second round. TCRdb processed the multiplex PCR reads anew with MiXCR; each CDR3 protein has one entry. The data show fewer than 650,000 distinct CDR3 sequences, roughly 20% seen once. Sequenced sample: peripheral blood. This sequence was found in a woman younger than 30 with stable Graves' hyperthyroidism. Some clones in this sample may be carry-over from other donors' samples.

The chain's CDR3 is CASRMGLAGGLSSYEQYF. As DNA, the CDR3 is TGTGCCAGCAGAATGGGACTAGCGGGAGGTCTTTCGTCCTACGAGCAGTACTTC. The chain couples TRBV6-2 or TRBV6-3 to TRBJ2-7; 15 bases are a match to TRBD2. The CDR3 contains 18 residues. Germline values: CDR1 MNHEY, CDR2 SVGEGT. The junction had 10 bases not matched to a gene; V was cut back by 6 bases and J by 1 base.